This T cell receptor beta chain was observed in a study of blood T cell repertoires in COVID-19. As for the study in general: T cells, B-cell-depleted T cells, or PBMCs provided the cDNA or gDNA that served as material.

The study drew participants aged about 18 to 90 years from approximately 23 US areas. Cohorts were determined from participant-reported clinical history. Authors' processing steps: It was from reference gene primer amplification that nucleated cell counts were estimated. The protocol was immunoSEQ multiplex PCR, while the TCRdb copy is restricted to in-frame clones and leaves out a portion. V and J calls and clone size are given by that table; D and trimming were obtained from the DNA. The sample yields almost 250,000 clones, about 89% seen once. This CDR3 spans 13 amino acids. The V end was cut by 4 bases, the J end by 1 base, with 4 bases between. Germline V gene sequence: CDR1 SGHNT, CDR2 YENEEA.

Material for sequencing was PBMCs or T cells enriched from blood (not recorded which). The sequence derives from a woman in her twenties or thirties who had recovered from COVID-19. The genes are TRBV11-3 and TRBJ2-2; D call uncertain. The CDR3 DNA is TGTGCCAGCAGCTCCAAGAACACCGGGGAGCTGTTTTTT. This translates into CASSSKNTGELFF.